These 31 T cell receptor beta chains were sequenced from one sample in a study of identical twins. One entry per CDR3 protein, called by TCRdb with MiXCR from the 5' RACE reads. The table records hundreds of thousands of distinct CDR3 sequences, 18% of them present only once. The data were also submitted as part of a second study, on T cells expressing NK-cell markers.

Sequencing input: PBMCs. The receptors stem from a woman younger than 35 in good health.

The rearrangement joins TRBV6-5 to TRBJ2-5, with D tentatively TRBD1 or TRBD2 (6 bases each). V was shortened by 3 bases and J by 9 bases, with 14 bases between the two germline ends. The CDR3 length is 13 residues. Germline V gene lookup returns CDR1 MNHEY and CDR2 SVGAGI. CDR3 sequence reads: CASSYERGAPQYF. The CDR3 nucleotides read TGTGCCAGCAGTTATGAAAGGGGGGCCCCCCAGTACTTC.

V is TRBV6-2 or TRBV6-3 and J is TRBJ2-2; 8 bases line up with TRBD2. The V and J ends lost 6 bases and 8 bases, in that order; junction bases with no gene match: 2. The length of the CDR3 is 12 residues. Germline-derived CDR1 and CDR2 are MNHEY and SVGEGT. CDR3 nucleotide sequence: TGTGCCAGCAGACGACTAGCGGGGGAGCTGTTTTTT. It encodes CASRRLAGELFF.

The chain carries TRBV7-9 and TRBJ2-7; 9 nucleotides agree with TRBD1. Germline values: CDR1 SEHNR, CDR2 FQNEAQ (reference sequence). The CDR3 loop spans 15 amino acids. V lost 5 bases to trimming and J lost 3 bases; unmatched junction nucleotides: 8. Here the CDR3 DNA reads TGTGCCAGCAGCCCCGACACGACAGGGGGCTACGAGCAGTACTTC. Translating it yields CASSPDTTGGYEQYF.

The chain recombines TRBV12-3 or TRBV12-4 with TRBJ1-2, with TRBD1 as a possible D gene (5 bases). Between the trimmed V and J ends, which lost 7 bases and 6 bases, there was a span of 15 bases. The CDR3 consists of 13 residues. The CDR3 protein is CASTGGGTDGYTF. The CDR3 nucleotides are TGTGCCAGCACCGGGGGGGGGACGGATGGCTACACCTTC.

The CDR3: CASNGGPEYF. DNA for the CDR3: TGTGCCAGCAATGGGGGTCCTGAGTACTTC. The J gene is TRBJ2-7, the V gene TRBV2; D may correspond to TRBD1 or TRBD2 (5 bases each). There are 10 residues in the CDR3. Germline V gives CDR1 SNHLY, CDR2 FYNNEI. V lost 7 bases and J lost 11, with 12 bases in between.

The chain couples TRBV27 to TRBJ2-3; no firm D call. Trimming stripped 6 bases from V and 0 bases from J, with 10 bases between. This CDR3 has 14 residues. Germline CDR1 MNHEY, CDR2 SMNVEV (reference sequence). CDR3 loop: CASSPPRSTDTQYF. The CDR3, as DNA: TGTGCCAGCAGCCCCCCCCGGAGCACAGATACGCAGTATTTT.

This clonotype was picked up many times. The chain recombines TRBV12-3 or TRBV12-4 with TRBJ2-7; D is perhaps TRBD1 or TRBD2 (6 bases each). The CDR3 totals 16 residues. V was trimmed by 6 bases and J by 1 base, leaving 19 bases between them. The CDR3: CASSLAGGGGSYEQYF. The CDR3 nucleotides are TGTGCCAGCAGCCTAGCTGGGGGCGGAGGGTCCTACGAGCAGTACTTC.

The gene calls are TRBV6-1 and TRBJ2-5; D is possibly TRBD2 (6 bases). The CDR3 extends over 16 amino acids. Looked up from germline, CDR1 is MNHNS and CDR2 is SASEGT. The V gene lost 6 bases and the J gene lost 2 bases, with 19 bases spanning the gap. CDR3 loop: CASSRTGQDYQETQYF. The CDR3 nucleotides read TGTGCCAGCAGCCGAACCGGTCAGGACTATCAAGAGACCCAGTACTTC.

The rearrangement links TRBV10-3 to TRBJ2-3, with 8 bases fitting TRBD2. The germline V gene encodes CDR1 ENHRY and CDR2 SYGVKD. The ends lost 5 bases at V and 3 bases at J; junction bases unmatched: 10. The CDR3 consists of 16 residues. The CDR3 loop is CAISSGTPGGTDTQYF. The CDR3 nucleotides are TGTGCCATCAGTTCTGGGACCCCGGGAGGGACAGATACGCAGTATTTT.

This clonotype was seen a few times. The chain combines TRBV12-3 or TRBV12-4 with TRBJ1-4, with D uncertain. This CDR3 contains 14 residues. V shed 8 bases and J shed 8 bases, with 18 bases lying between them. The CDR3 region has the DNA TGTGCCAGCGCCGTCCGACGGCGGGCAGAAAAACTGTTTTTT. The encoded protein is CASAVRRRAEKLFF.

The J gene is TRBJ2-3, the V gene TRBV20-1; a possible D gene is TRBD2 (5 bases). The CDR3 totals 14 residues. CDR1 and CDR2 (germline): DFQATT, SNEGSKA (reference sequence). V was shortened by 5 bases and J by 0 bases, with 12 bases between the two germline ends. CDR3: CSASSGSSTDTQYF. The CDR3 coding sequence is TGCAGTGCTTCGAGCGGTTCTAGCACAGATACGCAGTATTTT.

The chain employs TRBV5-1 and TRBJ2-1; 11 bases are a match to TRBD1. The germline CDR1 and CDR2 sequences are SGHRS and YFSETQ. Trimming took 4 bases from V and 3 from J; bases not matched to a gene: 6. The CDR3 sequence is 16 residues long. CDR3 sequence: CASSGGQGEYYNEQFF. For the CDR3, the DNA is TGCGCCAGCAGCGGGGGACAGGGGGAATACTACAATGAGCAGTTCTTC.

There are a few counts of this clonotype. This sequence joins TRBV6-5 and TRBJ1-5, with no clear D. Germline V gene data show CDR1 as MNHEY and CDR2 as SVGAGI. The ends were cut back, 2 bases at V and 6 bases at J, with 11 bases in the middle. The CDR3 contains 14 residues. CDR3 amino acids: CASSYGGIGQPQHF. In nucleotides, the CDR3 is TGTGCCAGCAGTTACGGAGGAATCGGTCAGCCCCAGCATTTT.

Ten or more counts support this clonotype. The V call is TRBV6-1, the J call TRBJ2-1; D perhaps matches TRBD2 (6 bases). CDR1 MNHNS and CDR2 SASEGT come from the germline V gene. The CDR3 contains 16 residues. V lost 7 bases and J 2 bases, leaving 18 bases between the germline ends. The CDR3, as DNA: TGTGCCAGCACGAGGACCGGGACTGCCCCCTACAATGAGCAGTTCTTC. Amino acid sequence: CASTRTGTAPYNEQFF.

The rearrangement joins TRBV12-3 or TRBV12-4 to TRBJ1-2; unclear D gene. This CDR3 is built from 12 residues. The ends were cut back, 3 bases at V and 8 bases at J, with 10 bases in the middle. In DNA, the CDR3 is TGTGCCAGCAGTTTGATTCAGGAGGGCTACACCTTC. This gives the protein CASSLIQEGYTF.

The chain is built from TRBV20-1 and TRBJ2-3; TRBD1 matches at 12 bases. The CDR3 consists of 14 residues. The V gene's germline CDR1 is DFQATT and CDR2 SNEGSKA (reference sequence). With V trimmed by 5 bases and J by 4 bases, 4 bases remained unmatched. The CDR3 nucleotides read TGCAGTGCTGGGGACAGGGGGCGAGCAGATACGCAGTATTTT. This translates into CSAGDRGRADTQYF.

There are a few counts of this clonotype. The V and J genes are TRBV29-1 and TRBJ2-1; TRBD1 is a possible D gene (6 bases). CDR1 is SQVTM, CDR2 ANQGSEA, per germline. The V end was cut by 6 bases, the J end by 2 bases, with 20 bases between. CDR3 size: 16 residues. DNA of the CDR3: TGCAGCGTCCATCACAGGGCTGCGCCTCCCTACAATGAGCAGTTCTTC. As protein: CSVHHRAAPPYNEQFF.

Only a few counts were recorded for this clonotype. The V and J genes are TRBV6-1 and TRBJ1-6; 8 bases match TRBD1. Germline CDR1 and CDR2: MNHNS and SASEGT. V trimming: 5 bases; J trimming: 10 bases; junction bases outside the gene matches: 13. The CDR3 consists of 16 residues. The CDR3 is CASSPLGSRGRSPLHF. Written as DNA, the CDR3 is TGTGCCAGCAGTCCTCTCGGGAGCAGGGGGCGATCACCCCTCCACTTT.

The chain is built from TRBV6-5 and TRBJ1-3; 7 bases are shared with TRBD1. V was pared by 2 bases and J by 3 bases, with 4 bases of the junction left unmatched. The CDR3 is 15 residues long. Germline V gene lookup returns CDR1 MNHEY and CDR2 SVGAGI. The CDR3 DNA reads as TGTGCCAGCAGTTACCGCGGGACAGATGGAAACACCATATATTTT. Protein sequence: CASSYRGTDGNTIYF.

The chain employs TRBV30 and TRBJ2-1, with TRBD1 matching 8 bases. After removal of 2 bases from V and 0 bases from J, the junction contained 3 bases not matched to a gene. CDR1 GTSNPN and CDR2 SVGIG come from the germline V gene (reference sequence). This CDR3 comprises 15 residues. CDR3 sequence: CAWSRTGSSYNEQFF. Written as DNA, the CDR3 is TGTGCCTGGAGTAGGACAGGGAGCTCCTACAATGAGCAGTTCTTC.

This clonotype has only a few counts. CDR3 nucleotide sequence: TGTGCCAGCAGCTTTTTGAACGGGGGGACCTACGAGCAGTACTTC. Translated: CASSFLNGGTYEQYF. The chain recombines TRBV7-2 with TRBJ2-7, with 7 bases identical to TRBD2. Germline CDR1 reads SGHTA; CDR2 reads FQGNSA. V shed 3 bases and J 2 bases; nucleotides not matched to a gene: 7. The CDR3 has 15 residues.

This clonotype came up a few times. This chain links TRBV6-2 or TRBV6-3 with TRBJ2-7; a possible D gene is TRBD2 (6 bases). Germline V lookup: CDR1 MNHEY, CDR2 SVGEGT. V was shortened by 6 bases and J by 0 bases, with 15 bases between the two germline ends. The CDR3 covers 15 residues. Here the CDR3 DNA reads TGTGCCAGCAGATTTGCGGGGCCGAGCTCCTACGAGCAGTACTTC. Residues: CASRFAGPSSYEQYF.

The CDR3, as DNA: TGCGCCAGCAGCTTGGGAGTCTCGTCCCGGGGAGCTAATTCACCCCTCCACTTT. Translated: CASSLGVSSRGANSPLHF. This chain connects TRBV5-1 to TRBJ1-6, with no clear D. This CDR3 is 18 amino acids long. Trimming took off 0 bases at V and 6 bases at J, with 19 bases between the two ends. Germline CDR1 and CDR2: SGHRS and YFSETQ.

A few counts support this clonotype. The V and J genes are TRBV7-9 and TRBJ2-1; 9 positions agree with TRBD2. The CDR3 length is 16 residues. Looked up from germline, CDR1 is SEHNR and CDR2 is FQNEAQ (reference sequence). The J segment lost 8 bases and the V segment lost 2 bases, leaving 10 bases of the junction unmatched. The CDR3 spells CASSLRLSGSSYEQFF. The CDR3 coding sequence is TGTGCCAGCAGCTTACGCCTTAGCGGGAGTTCTTATGAGCAGTTCTTC.

The V and J genes are TRBV7-2 and TRBJ2-5; tentatively, D is TRBD1 or TRBD2 (6 bases each). The CDR3 covers 16 residues. Trimming took 3 bases from V and 0 from J, leaving 14 bases between them. Looked up from germline, CDR1 is SGHTA and CDR2 is FQGNSA. The DNA for the CDR3 is TGTGCCAGCAGCTTGGAGGGGGAGCGGTACCAAGAGACCCAGTACTTC. Translated: CASSLEGERYQETQYF.

The chain joins TRBV11-2 to TRBJ2-7, with unresolved D. V lost 1 base to trimming and J lost 3 bases, with 13 bases between them. CDR3 length: 15 residues. Germline-derived CDR1 and CDR2 are SGHAT and FQNNGV. CDR3 sequence: CASSLGIAVDYEQYF. CDR3 nucleotides: TGTGCCAGCAGCTTAGGCATAGCCGTAGACTACGAGCAGTACTTC.

The CDR3 DNA is TGTGCCAGCAGCCCATGGGGTAGAGGGTACAATCAGCCCCAGCATTTT. Translating it yields CASSPWGRGYNQPQHF. V usage is TRBV28 and J usage is TRBJ1-5, with D uncertain. The CDR3 consists of 16 residues. Looked up from germline, CDR1 is MDHEN and CDR2 is SYDVKM. The V gene lost 6 bases and the J gene lost 3 bases, with 18 bases spanning the gap.

This clonotype was recorded a few times. This rearrangement joins TRBV12-3 or TRBV12-4 to TRBJ1-5; D may be TRBD1 (5 bases). The CDR3 is made up of 11 amino acids. V dropped 6 bases and J dropped 9 bases, with 9 bases sitting between them. The CDR3, as DNA: TGTGCCAGCAGCTGGGGGGGGCCCCAGCATTTT. As protein: CASSWGGPQHF.

The chain combines TRBV12-3 or TRBV12-4 with TRBJ1-2; D possibly corresponds to TRBD1 (5 bases). Deletions cut 6 bases from V and 8 bases from J, with 19 bases between. This CDR3 comprises 14 residues. CDR3 residues: CASSPLPGKGGYTF. The CDR3 region has the DNA TGTGCCAGCAGCCCCTTGCCAGGGAAGGGCGGCTACACCTTC.

CDR3 sequence (DNA): TGTGCCAGCAGCGGCAGCGGGGGGCGGTACACAGATACGCAGTATTTT. Translation gives CASSGSGGRYTDTQYF. The V gene is TRBV11-2, the J gene TRBJ2-3; 9 positions agree with TRBD2. Germline loops: CDR1 SGHAT, CDR2 FQNNGV. V was pared by 5 bases and J by 2 bases, with 8 bases of the junction left unmatched. This CDR3 contains 16 residues. Combining the CDR3 with reference TRBV11-2 and TRBJ2-3 gives the whole variable domain EAGVAQSPRYKIIEKRQSVAFWCNPISGHATLYWYQQILGQGPKLLIQFQNNGVVDDSQLPKDRFSAERLKGVDSTLKIQPAKLEDSAVYLCASSGSGGRYTDTQYFGPGTRLTVL.

The V gene is TRBV27, the J gene TRBJ1-6; D call uncertain. The germline gives CDR1 MNHEY, CDR2 SMNVEV (reference sequence). This CDR3 region has 14 residues. V was pared by 6 bases and J by 7 bases, with 13 bases between. The CDR3 DNA sequence: TGTGCCAGCAGGGAGGGAAGACTGAATTCACCCCTCCACTTT. Protein sequence: CASREGRLNSPLHF.